The source of this T cell receptor beta chain is a study of CD4 T cells in relation to SARS-CoV-2 and coronaviruses. Here immunoSEQ multiplex PCR was the method, and the copy in TCRdb shows in-frame clones only, minus some. The table includes around 28,000 clones, roughly 82% detected once. Remarks on this clone: Antigen: not known. This could be a read error, since a much larger clone is one nucleotide away.

The CDR3 is 15 amino acids. From germline, CDR1 is MRHNA and CDR2 SNTAGT. V shed 2 bases and J 5 bases; nucleotides not matched to a gene: 0. The clonotype originates from an adult with COVID-19. Sequencing input: memory CD4+ T cells from PBMCs, cultured in vitro. The rearrangement joins TRBV6-4 to TRBJ2-1; 13 positions match TRBD2. This CDR3 is CASSDGTSGNNEQFF. CDR3 sequence (DNA): TGTGCCAGCAGTGACGGGACTAGCGGGAACAATGAGCAGTTCTTC.